A selection of T cell receptor beta chains follows, all from one sample in a study of cytomegalovirus exposure and HLA in healthy donors. Method: immunoSEQ multiplex PCR; TCRdb's copy keeps in-frame clones and lacks some. The sample contains fewer than 150,000 clones, around three quarters of which appear only once. The sample consisted of PBMCs. Receptors originate from a middle-aged man in good health and CMV-seropositive. The CDR3 runs from the conserved cysteine through the conserved F or W. Fields, in order: J gene, V gene, clone size, D gene, CDR3 length, CDR3 protein, CDR3 DNA. A D gene is named only where the DNA matches it firmly. Not all rows give a size; the values are once, few, many and, for expanded clones, a class.

j_gene: TRBJ1-1; v_gene: TRBV28; abundance: NA; d_gene: NA; len: 13; CDR3aa: CASSLITTTEAFF; CDR3nt: TGTGCCAGCAGTTTAATTACAACCACTGAAGCTTTCTTT
j_gene: TRBJ2-7; v_gene: TRBV5-1; abundance: once; d_gene: NA; len: 13; CDR3aa: CASSLNREYEQYF; CDR3nt: TGCGCCAGCAGCTTAAACAGAGAATACGAGCAGTACTTC
j_gene: TRBJ2-7; v_gene: TRBV28; abundance: NA; d_gene: TRBD2; len: 17; CDR3aa: CASNPVGLAGVNYEQYF; CDR3nt: TGTGCCAGCAATCCTGTGGGACTAGCGGGAGTTAACTACGAGCAGTACTTC
j_gene: TRBJ2-5; v_gene: TRBV5-6; abundance: NA; d_gene: TRBD2; len: 13; CDR3aa: CASSMAGEKTQYF; CDR3nt: TGTGCCAGCAGCATGGCGGGGGAAAAGACCCAGTACTTC
j_gene: TRBJ1-1; v_gene: TRBV9; abundance: NA; d_gene: NA; len: 10; CDR3aa: CASSGQAAFF; CDR3nt: TGTGCCAGCAGCGGACAGGCAGCTTTCTTT
j_gene: TRBJ1-6; v_gene: TRBV28; abundance: NA; d_gene: NA; len: 15; CDR3aa: CASRSRTGYNSPLHF; CDR3nt: TGTGCCAGCAGGTCAAGGACGGGATATAATTCACCCCTCCACTTT
j_gene: TRBJ2-1; v_gene: TRBV28; abundance: NA; d_gene: NA; len: 17; CDR3aa: CASRIRTASEFYNEQFF; CDR3nt: TGTGCCAGTCGTATTAGGACAGCTTCCGAATTCTACAATGAGCAGTTCTTC
j_gene: TRBJ2-7; v_gene: TRBV4-2; abundance: NA; d_gene: NA; len: 12; CDR3aa: CASSGSVYEQYF; CDR3nt: TGTGCCAGCAGCGGGAGCGTCTACGAGCAGTACTTC
j_gene: TRBJ2-7; v_gene: TRBV9; abundance: NA; d_gene: TRBD2; len: 14; CDR3aa: CASSIVSGSNEQYF; CDR3nt: TGTGCCAGCAGCATCGTTAGCGGGAGTAACGAGCAGTACTTC
j_gene: TRBJ1-3; v_gene: TRBV2; abundance: NA; d_gene: TRBD1; len: 15; CDR3aa: CASSLGQLSGNTIYF; CDR3nt: TGTGCCAGCAGTTTGGGACAGCTCTCTGGAAACACCATATATTTT
j_gene: TRBJ2-5; v_gene: TRBV6-5; abundance: NA; d_gene: TRBD1; len: 14; CDR3aa: CASSYAGTEETQYF; CDR3nt: TGTGCCAGCAGTTACGCCGGGACAGAAGAGACCCAGTACTTC
j_gene: TRBJ1-1; v_gene: TRBV18; abundance: once; d_gene: NA; len: 14; CDR3aa: CASSLQGIRTEAFF; CDR3nt: TGTGCCAGCTCTCTGCAGGGGATTAGAACTGAAGCTTTCTTT
j_gene: TRBJ2-2; v_gene: TRBV29-1; abundance: NA; d_gene: TRBD1; len: 14; CDR3aa: CSTPGQGNTGELFF; CDR3nt: TGCAGCACTCCGGGACAGGGGAACACCGGGGAGCTGTTTTTT
j_gene: TRBJ2-2; v_gene: TRBV5-4; abundance: NA; d_gene: NA; len: 13; CDR3aa: CASSSVYTGELFF; CDR3nt: TGTGCCAGCAGTTCCGTATACACCGGGGAGCTGTTTTTT
j_gene: TRBJ1-1; v_gene: TRBV5-6; abundance: NA; d_gene: NA; len: 14; CDR3aa: CASIRGGMNTEAFF; CDR3nt: TGTGCCAGCATTCGGGGAGGGATGAACACTGAAGCTTTCTTT
j_gene: TRBJ1-5; v_gene: TRBV28; abundance: NA; d_gene: NA; len: 15; CDR3aa: CASRAQVNSNQPQHF; CDR3nt: TGTGCCAGCAGGGCACAGGTAAATAGCAATCAGCCCCAGCATTTT
j_gene: TRBJ1-2; v_gene: TRBV4-2; abundance: NA; d_gene: TRBD1; len: 15; CDR3aa: CASSQDPRGRGGYTF; CDR3nt: TGTGCCAGCAGCCAAGACCCCAGGGGGCGCGGCGGCTACACCTTC
j_gene: TRBJ1-4; v_gene: TRBV28; abundance: few; d_gene: NA; len: 13; CDR3aa: CASRPGLREKLFF; CDR3nt: TGTGCCAGCAGGCCGGGACTACGAGAAAAACTGTTTTTT
j_gene: TRBJ2-1; v_gene: TRBV10-3; abundance: NA; d_gene: NA; len: 15; CDR3aa: CAISVLLREVNEQFF; CDR3nt: TGTGCCATCAGTGTCCTCCTTAGGGAGGTCAATGAGCAGTTCTTC
j_gene: TRBJ2-1; v_gene: TRBV11-1; abundance: NA; d_gene: TRBD2; len: 16; CDR3aa: CASSPLTGGLDNEQFF; CDR3nt: TGTGCCAGCAGCCCCTTGACGGGAGGTTTGGACAATGAGCAGTTCTTC
j_gene: TRBJ2-7; v_gene: TRBV7-2; abundance: NA; d_gene: TRBD1; len: 14; CDR3aa: CASSSGTGSYEQYF; CDR3nt: TGTGCCAGCAGCTCAGGGACAGGGTCCTACGAGCAGTACTTC
j_gene: TRBJ1-2; v_gene: TRBV28; abundance: NA; d_gene: NA; len: 15; CDR3aa: CASRDDSLPAYGYTF; CDR3nt: TGTGCCAGCAGGGATGACAGCCTCCCCGCCTATGGCTACACCTTC
j_gene: TRBJ2-7; v_gene: TRBV5-1; abundance: NA; d_gene: NA; len: 15; CDR3aa: CASSFLTRGEGEQYF; CDR3nt: TGCGCCAGCAGCTTCCTAACGCGCGGGGAAGGAGAGCAGTACTTC
j_gene: TRBJ1-4; v_gene: TRBV6-6; abundance: NA; d_gene: NA; len: 14; CDR3aa: CASSSPNPGEKLFF; CDR3nt: TGTGCCAGCAGTTCACCGAATCCAGGGGAAAAACTGTTTTTT
j_gene: TRBJ2-2; v_gene: TRBV7-6; abundance: NA; d_gene: TRBD2; len: 15; CDR3aa: CASSLVAGDTGELFF; CDR3nt: TGTGCCAGCAGCTTAGTTGCGGGGGACACCGGGGAGCTGTTTTTT
j_gene: TRBJ1-1; v_gene: TRBV5-1; abundance: NA; d_gene: NA; len: 13; CDR3aa: CASSLGANTEAFF; CDR3nt: TGCGCCAGCAGCTTGGGGGCGAACACTGAAGCTTTCTTT
j_gene: TRBJ1-5; v_gene: TRBV6-1; abundance: NA; d_gene: NA; len: 13; CDR3aa: CASSSQVNQPQHF; CDR3nt: TGTGCCAGCAGTTCACAGGTCAATCAGCCCCAGCATTTT
j_gene: TRBJ1-1; v_gene: TRBV19; abundance: NA; d_gene: NA; len: 12; CDR3aa: CASNTGNTEAFF; CDR3nt: TGTGCCAGTAACACAGGAAACACTGAAGCTTTCTTT
j_gene: TRBJ2-2; v_gene: TRBV5-1; abundance: NA; d_gene: TRBD1; len: 14; CDR3aa: CASSSTGPTGELFF; CDR3nt: TGCGCCAGCAGCTCGACAGGGCCCACCGGGGAGCTGTTTTTT
j_gene: TRBJ1-3; v_gene: TRBV7-9; abundance: NA; d_gene: NA; len: 17; CDR3aa: CASSFFGGSGSGNTIYF; CDR3nt: TGTGCCAGCAGCTTTTTCGGTGGTTCGGGTTCTGGAAACACCATATATTTT
j_gene: TRBJ1-1; v_gene: TRBV7-2; abundance: NA; d_gene: NA; len: 17; CDR3aa: CASSLVVGQRMNTEAFF; CDR3nt: TGTGCCAGCAGCTTAGTGGTCGGACAACGAATGAACACTGAAGCTTTCTTT
j_gene: TRBJ2-5; v_gene: TRBV30; abundance: NA; d_gene: NA; len: 15; CDR3aa: CAWSSRREPQETQYF; CDR3nt: TGTGCCTGGAGTTCCCGGCGGGAACCTCAAGAGACCCAGTACTTC
j_gene: TRBJ2-7; v_gene: TRBV2; abundance: NA; d_gene: NA; len: 12; CDR3aa: CASRQGPYEQYF; CDR3nt: TGTGCCAGCAGGCAGGGTCCCTACGAGCAGTACTTC
j_gene: TRBJ2-7; v_gene: TRBV11-1; abundance: NA; d_gene: NA; len: 14; CDR3aa: CASSLELSSHEQYF; CDR3nt: TGTGCCAGCAGCTTAGAACTTAGCTCTCACGAGCAGTACTTC
j_gene: TRBJ2-7; v_gene: TRBV5-1; abundance: NA; d_gene: TRBD1; len: 13; CDR3aa: CASSTGQHYEQYF; CDR3nt: TGCGCCAGCAGCACGGGACAGCACTACGAGCAGTACTTC
j_gene: TRBJ1-1; v_gene: TRBV18; abundance: NA; d_gene: NA; len: 12; CDR3aa: CASSADKAEAFF; CDR3nt: TGTGCCAGCTCGGCGGACAAGGCTGAAGCTTTCTTT
j_gene: TRBJ2-3; v_gene: TRBV15; abundance: NA; d_gene: TRBD2; len: 19; CDR3aa: CATSREVGGVGEHTDTQYF; CDR3nt: TGTGCCACCAGCAGAGAGGTCGGGGGGGTAGGGGAACACACAGATACGCAGTATTTT
j_gene: TRBJ2-2; v_gene: TRBV2; abundance: NA; d_gene: TRBD1; len: 15; CDR3aa: CASRADRTNTGELFF; CDR3nt: TGTGCCAGCAGGGCGGACAGGACGAACACCGGGGAGCTGTTTTTT
j_gene: TRBJ1-1; v_gene: TRBV6-1; abundance: NA; d_gene: TRBD1; len: 16; CDR3aa: CASSEMGQGLSGVAFF; CDR3nt: TGTGCCAGCAGTGAAATGGGACAGGGTCTTTCCGGGGTGGCTTTCTTT
j_gene: TRBJ1-2; v_gene: TRBV7-8; abundance: once; d_gene: TRBD1; len: 14; CDR3aa: CASSSQQGANGYTF; CDR3nt: TGTGCCAGCAGCTCCCAACAGGGGGCCAATGGCTACACCTTC